The present T cell receptor beta chain was sequenced within a study of T cell repertoires in cytomegalovirus infection. TCRdb re-analysed the reads in MiXCR, keeping a single row per CDR3 protein. The sample lists some 200,000 distinct CDR3 sequences, about a tenth occurring once. Looked up from germline, CDR1 is SGHTA and CDR2 is FQGNSA. The CDR3 contains 16 residues. V trimming: 1 base; J trimming: 1 base; junction bases outside the gene matches: 6. The clonotype comes from a human donor in good health (CMV status not recorded). Some clones in this sample may be carry-over from other donors' samples. This chain links TRBV7-2 with TRBJ2-5, with TRBD2 identical over 7 bases. The sample was PBMCs. This CDR3 reads CASSLVSSGVQETQYF. Written as DNA, the CDR3 is TGTGCCAGCAGCTTAGTTTCTAGCGGAGTCCAAGAGACCCAGTACTTC.